Presented here are 3 T cell receptor beta chains from one specimen sequenced in a study of T cells expressing NK-cell markers. For each CDR3 protein, TCRdb gives one entry from its re-call of the 5' RACE reads, without DNA. The ten most abundant clones cover roughly 1.4% of a sample with about 460,000 distinct CDR3 sequences. Sequenced material: blood T cells: a sorted CD56 or NKG2C T cell subset, CD4+ or CD8+ T cells, or bulk PBMC T cells (not recorded which). The receptor source for this set is a woman aged 50 to 65 in good health.

The CDR3 is CASRGLAGPSDTQYF. This chain links TRBV5-1 with TRBJ2-3; no DNA is available, so the TRBD2 call from TCRdb remains unchecked. Per the germline V gene, CDR1 is SGHRS and CDR2 is YFSETQ. The CDR3 consists of 15 residues.

This chain joins TRBV7-9 and TRBJ2-5; TCRdb lists TRBD2, though no DNA is available to test this call. The CDR3 totals 12 residues. Looked up from germline, CDR1 is SEHNR and CDR2 is FQNEAQ (reference sequence). The CDR3 loop reads CASSPSQGQPYF.

The J gene is TRBJ2-3, the V gene TRBV7-6; there is no DNA to check the TCRdb D call of TRBD2. The CDR3 is 16 residues long. Germline-derived CDR1 and CDR2 are SGHVS and FNYEAQ. The CDR3 reads CASSLRGRGGTDTQYF.